The 23 T cell receptor beta chains presented below share a single source sample, sequenced in a study of STAT5B mutations in CD4+ large granular lymphocyte leukemia (dated by TCRdb to about 2022). The library was made by the immunoSEQ multiplex PCR assay. TCRdb holds this immuneACCESS table with in-frame rearrangements only. Some clones are missing; in checked studies, unresolved V genes explain under half, and the rest has no known cause. This sample is represented by around 34,000 clones; roughly 85% of them were singletons. Roughly 1.2% of the sample belongs to the ten largest clones. Material for sequencing was CD4+ T cells from blood buffy coats. The source of these receptors is a human donor in good health.

The chain uses TRBV27 and TRBJ2-5; D is unresolved. The CDR3 totals 13 residues. V was clipped by 6 bases and J by 0 bases, with 8 bases between them. The germline V gene has CDR1 MNHEY and CDR2 SMNVEV (reference sequence). The CDR3 region is CASSREDQETQYF. The DNA for the CDR3 is TGTGCCAGCAGCCGAGAGGACCAAGAGACCCAGTACTTC.

This rearrangement joins TRBV29-1 to TRBJ2-1; 7 bases map to TRBD2. Germline CDR1 is SQVTM and CDR2 is ANQGSEA. V dropped 4 bases and J dropped 2; count of bases not matched to a gene: 5. The CDR3 sequence is 14 residues long. Here the CDR3 reads CSVGTRATYNEQFF. CDR3 coding DNA: TGCAGCGTTGGGACTAGAGCTACCTACAATGAGCAGTTCTTC.

V and J are TRBV6-5 and TRBJ2-7; D gene uncertain. The CDR3 is 13 residues long. V gave up 5 bases and J gave up 0 bases, with 8 bases separating them. CDR1 and CDR2 from the germline V gene are MNHEY and SVGAGI. In nucleotides, the CDR3 is TGTGCCAGCAGTACCGACACCTCCTACGAGCAGTACTTC. Its protein product is CASSTDTSYEQYF.

V and J are TRBV5-1 and TRBJ2-5; D gene unclear. Germline CDR1 reads SGHRS; CDR2 reads YFSETQ. Trimming left V 1 base short and J 0 bases short, with 4 bases between. This CDR3 spans 13 amino acids. The CDR3: CASSLSNQETQYF. The CDR3 region has the DNA TGCGCCAGCAGCTTGTCCAACCAAGAGACCCAGTACTTC. Full variable domain (rest looked up from reference TRBV5-1 and TRBJ2-5): KAGVTQTPRYLIKTRGQQVTLSCSPISGHRSVSWYQQTPGQGLQFLFEYFSETQRNKGNFPGRFSGRQFSNSRSEMNVSTLELGDSALYLCASSLSNQETQYFGPGTRLLVL.

This chain uses TRBV19 with TRBJ2-2; D may be TRBD1 (7 bases). This CDR3 has 16 amino acids. V lost 3 bases and J 4 bases, leaving 15 bases between the germline ends. The germline V gene has CDR1 LNHDA and CDR2 SQIVND (reference sequence). CDR3 sequence: CASSIWRGLGTGELFF. The CDR3, as DNA: TGTGCCAGTAGTATTTGGAGGGGGCTGGGCACCGGGGAGCTGTTTTTT.

V and J are TRBV7-9 and TRBJ1-1; D might be TRBD1 (6 bases). Germline V CDR1 and CDR2: SEHNR, FQNEAQ (reference sequence). CDR3 length: 14 residues. Trimming stripped 3 bases from V and 6 bases from J, with 14 bases between. The CDR3 sequence is CASSLGGLAPEAFF. As DNA, the CDR3 is TGTGCCAGCAGCTTGGGGGGCCTGGCCCCTGAAGCTTTCTTT.

This chain joins TRBV27 and TRBJ1-3; no firm D call. V was clipped by 5 bases and J by 4 bases, with 18 bases between them. The CDR3 extends over 16 amino acids. Germline V gene sequence: CDR1 MNHEY, CDR2 SMNVEV (reference sequence). CDR3 amino acids: CASSAVWTATGNTIYF. The CDR3 nucleotides read TGTGCCAGCAGTGCCGTTTGGACGGCCACCGGAAACACCATATATTTT.

The chain employs TRBV27 and TRBJ2-2, with D perhaps TRBD1 or TRBD2 (5 bases each). CDR1 and CDR2 from the germline V gene are MNHEY and SMNVEV (reference sequence). V lost 5 bases and J lost 9, with 19 bases in between. CDR3 length: 15 residues. CDR3 amino acids: CASSISGLPERELFF. As DNA, the CDR3 is TGTGCCAGCAGTATCTCGGGGCTACCGGAGCGGGAGCTGTTTTTT.

V usage is TRBV11-3 and J usage is TRBJ2-5; 9 bases match TRBD2. CDR3 length: 17 amino acids. Per germline, CDR1 SGHNT and CDR2 YENEEA. J gave up 5 bases and V 5 bases, and 15 bases lay outside the gene matches. CDR3 sequence (DNA): TGTGCCAGCAGCCCCGGGACTAGCACATCGGGGGAGGAGACCCAGTACTTC. Protein: CASSPGTSTSGEETQYF.

This chain links TRBV7-3 with TRBJ1-1; D remains unclear. Trimming took 5 bases from V and 0 from J, leaving 7 bases between them. The CDR3 has 13 amino acids. From germline, CDR1 is SGHTA and CDR2 FQGTGA. CDR3 residues: CASSPTLNTEAFF. In nucleotides, the CDR3 is TGTGCCAGCAGCCCGACACTGAACACTGAAGCTTTCTTT.

The chain joins TRBV5-6 to TRBJ2-7, with D possibly TRBD2 on 5 matching bases. This CDR3 spans 13 amino acids. The germline CDR1 and CDR2 sequences are SGHDT and YYEEEE. Between the trimmed V and J ends, which lost 4 bases and 2 bases, there was a span of 10 bases. In DNA form, the CDR3 reads TGTGCCAGCAGCCTGACCGGGGCCTACGAGCAGTACTTC. Translating it yields CASSLTGAYEQYF.

Only a few counts were recorded for this clone. This sequence joins TRBV11-2 and TRBJ1-6; the match to TRBD1 covers 8 bases. The CDR3 extends over 15 amino acids. Losses at the gene ends were 5 bases for V and 6 bases for J; bases not matched to a gene: 6. Germline V gene data show CDR1 as SGHAT and CDR2 as FQNNGV. CDR3 bases: TGTGCCAGCAGCCCGCCGGGACAGGTTAATTCACCCCTCCACTTT. The encoded protein is CASSPPGQVNSPLHF.

The CDR3 protein is CASTRAGSSYEQYF. The CDR3 DNA sequence: TGTGCCAGCACCAGGGCAGGGAGCTCCTACGAGCAGTACTTC. This rearrangement joins TRBV28 to TRBJ2-7, with D perhaps being TRBD1 or TRBD2 (5 bases each). The CDR3 sequence is 14 residues long. Trimming pared 7 bases from V and 0 bases from J, leaving 13 bases between. Germline assignment: CDR1 MDHEN and CDR2 SYDVKM.

This clone was picked up one time. The rearrangement joins TRBV10-3 to TRBJ2-7; 11 positions agree with TRBD2. With 4 bases clipped from V and 3 bases from J, the junction kept 2 bases outside the gene matches. Germline assignment: CDR1 ENHRY and CDR2 SYGVKD. The length of the CDR3 is 14 residues. CDR3 sequence reads: CAISGGLADYEQYF. In DNA form, the CDR3 reads TGTGCCATCAGTGGGGGACTAGCGGACTACGAGCAGTACTTC.

The table lists this clone with a count of one. The CDR3 here is CASSPLAGGFDIQYF. DNA for the CDR3: TGTGCCAGCAGTCCTCTAGCGGGTGGTTTTGACATTCAGTACTTC. The chain uses TRBV27 and TRBJ2-4; 8 nucleotides agree with TRBD2. The CDR3 runs to 15 residues. J was trimmed by 8 bases and V by 5 bases; bases with no gene match: 11. The germline gives CDR1 MNHEY, CDR2 SMNVEV (reference sequence).

The CDR3 is CASSPPGGVSYNEQFF. The CDR3 coding sequence is TGTGCCAGCTCACCGCCAGGGGGGGTCTCCTACAATGAGCAGTTCTTC. The V gene is TRBV18, the J gene TRBJ2-1, with D perhaps given as TRBD1 or TRBD2 (7 bases each). The CDR3 is 16 residues long. Germline CDR1 KGHSH, CDR2 LQKENI. Trimming left V 3 bases short and J 0 bases short, with 12 bases between.

In DNA form, the CDR3 reads TGTGCCAGCAGTTACACGACCTACGAGCAGTACTTC. This gives the protein CASSYTTYEQYF. This chain links TRBV6-6 with TRBJ2-7; unclear D gene. V gave up 2 bases and J gave up 2 bases, with 4 bases separating them. CDR1 and CDR2 from the germline V gene are MNHNY and SVGAGI (reference sequence). This CDR3 contains 12 residues.

The chain carries TRBV5-1 and TRBJ1-1; tentative D call: TRBD1 (5 bases). V was trimmed by 1 base and J by 1 base, leaving 5 bases between them. CDR1 is SGHRS and CDR2 is YFSETQ in the germline V gene. The CDR3 runs to 13 residues. The CDR3 DNA is TGCGCCAGCAGCTTGCAGGGGAACACTGAAGCTTTCTTT. The encoded protein is CASSLQGNTEAFF.

The chain is built from TRBV7-8 and TRBJ2-2, with 7 bases identical to TRBD1. The CDR3 sequence is 15 residues long. The V and J ends lost 4 bases and 2 bases, in that order; junction bases with no gene match: 4. Germline-derived CDR1 and CDR2 are SGHVS and FQNEAQ. The CDR3: CASSSTGANTGELFF. CDR3 nucleotide sequence: TGTGCCAGCAGCTCCACAGGGGCTAACACCGGGGAGCTGTTTTTT.

The rearrangement uses TRBV11-2 and TRBJ1-2; a possible D gene is TRBD1 (5 bases). CDR3 length: 12 residues. Germline CDR1 SGHAT, CDR2 FQNNGV. Between the trimmed V and J ends, which lost 5 bases and 10 bases, there was a span of 14 bases. The CDR3 nucleotides read TGTGCCAGCAGCCCCCGGGACGGACTCTACACCTTC. It is translated as CASSPRDGLYTF.

The chain joins TRBV9 to TRBJ2-2; weak D call: TRBD2 (6 bases). The CDR3 runs 16 residues. V was cut by 5 bases and J by 1 base, with 15 bases left in between. Germline CDR1 reads SGDLS; CDR2 reads YYNGEE. The CDR3 sequence is CASSLTGVGNTGELFF. In DNA, the CDR3 is TGTGCCAGCAGTTTAACGGGGGTTGGGAACACCGGGGAGCTGTTTTTT.

The chain has TRBV7-9 and TRBJ2-7, with 12 bases that match TRBD2. The junction had 3 bases not matched to a gene; V was cut back by 4 bases and J by 2 bases. Germline-derived CDR1 and CDR2 are SEHNR and FQNEAQ (reference sequence). The CDR3 has 15 amino acids. The CDR3 coding sequence is TGTGCCAGCAGCTCTAGCGGGGGGGTGGCCTACGAGCAGTACTTC. Translation gives CASSSSGGVAYEQYF.

Only one count was recorded for this clone. V gene TRBV14 combines with J gene TRBJ2-5; 10 bases match TRBD1. V lost 1 base and J lost 3; bases outside the gene matches: 2. Germline V gene data show CDR1 as SGHDN and CDR2 as FVKESK. This CDR3 has 15 residues. The CDR3 region has the DNA TGTGCCAGCAGCCAAGGACAGGGGGCTAAAGAGACCCAGTACTTC. Protein: CASSQGQGAKETQYF.